The present entry profiles one T cell receptor (beta chain) with its context. The sample belongs to a study of long-term antiretroviral therapy in people with HIV. Survey-level resolution applied to immunoSEQ assay v3.0. Here immunoSEQ multiplex PCR was the method, and the copy in TCRdb shows in-frame clones only, minus some. This sample carries 26,000 or so clones, 93% of them seen once, and the ten largest clones take under 13%. This CDR3 is 13 amino acids long. Trimming shortened V by 7 bases and J by 6 bases, and 16 bases separated the two germline ends. The V gene's germline CDR1 is MNHEY and CDR2 SVGAGI.

This chain connects TRBV6-5 to TRBJ2-7; D tentatively fits TRBD1 or TRBD2 (5 bases each). Material: unsorted PBMCs, obtained 6.2 years after starting antiretroviral therapy. The source is a man in his forties with HIV. The CDR3 DNA is TGTGCCAGCAAGGTGAAGGGGACGGGCGAGCAGTACTTC. This codes for CASKVKGTGEQYF.